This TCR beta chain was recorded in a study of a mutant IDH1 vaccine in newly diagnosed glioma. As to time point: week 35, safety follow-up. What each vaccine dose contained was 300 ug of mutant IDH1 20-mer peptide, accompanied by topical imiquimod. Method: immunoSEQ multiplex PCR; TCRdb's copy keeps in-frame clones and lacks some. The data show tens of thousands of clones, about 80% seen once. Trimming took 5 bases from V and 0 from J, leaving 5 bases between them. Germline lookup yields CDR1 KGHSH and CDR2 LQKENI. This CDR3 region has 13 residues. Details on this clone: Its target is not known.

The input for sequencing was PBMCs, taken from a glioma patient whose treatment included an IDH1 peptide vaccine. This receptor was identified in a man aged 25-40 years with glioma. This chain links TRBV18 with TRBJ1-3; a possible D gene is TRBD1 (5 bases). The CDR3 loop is CASSDSSGNTIYF. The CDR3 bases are TGTGCCAGCTCAGACAGCTCTGGAAACACCATATATTTT.